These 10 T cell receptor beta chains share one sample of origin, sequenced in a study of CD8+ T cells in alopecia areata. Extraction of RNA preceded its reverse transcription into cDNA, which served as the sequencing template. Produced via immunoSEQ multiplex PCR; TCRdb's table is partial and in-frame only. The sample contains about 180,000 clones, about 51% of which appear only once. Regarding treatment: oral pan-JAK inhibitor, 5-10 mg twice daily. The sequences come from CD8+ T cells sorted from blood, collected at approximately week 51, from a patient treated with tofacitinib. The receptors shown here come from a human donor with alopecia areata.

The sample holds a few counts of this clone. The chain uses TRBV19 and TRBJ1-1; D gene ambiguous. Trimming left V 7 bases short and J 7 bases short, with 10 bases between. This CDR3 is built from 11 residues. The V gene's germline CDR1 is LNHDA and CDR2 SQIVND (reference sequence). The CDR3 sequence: CASKNPIEAFF. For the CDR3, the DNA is TGTGCCAGTAAAAATCCGATTGAAGCTTTCTTT.

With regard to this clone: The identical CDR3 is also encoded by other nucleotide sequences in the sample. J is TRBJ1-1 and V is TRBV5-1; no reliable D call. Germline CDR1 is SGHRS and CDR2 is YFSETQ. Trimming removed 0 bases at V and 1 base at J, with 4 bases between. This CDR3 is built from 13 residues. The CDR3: CASSLGRNTEAFF. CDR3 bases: TGCGCCAGCAGCTTGGGAAGGAACACTGAAGCTTTCTTT.

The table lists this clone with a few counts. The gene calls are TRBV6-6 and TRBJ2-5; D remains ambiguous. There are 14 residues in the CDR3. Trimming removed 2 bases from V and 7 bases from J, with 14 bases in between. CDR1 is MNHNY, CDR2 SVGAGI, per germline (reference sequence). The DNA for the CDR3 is TGTGCCAGCAGTTACGACGCGGCGCGAGGGACCCAGTACTTC. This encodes CASSYDAARGTQYF.

CDR3 in DNA: TGTGCCAGCAGCTTAGCAGGGGGCGATTCACCCCTCCACTTT. Residues: CASSLAGGDSPLHF. This chain connects TRBV7-2 to TRBJ1-6; TRBD1 matches at 7 bases. Germline V CDR1 and CDR2: SGHTA, FQGNSA. V was pared by 0 bases and J by 8 bases, with 1 base of the junction left unmatched. This CDR3 is 14 amino acids long.

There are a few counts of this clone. CDR3 in amino acids: CASSESAGQGFSDNEQFF. The CDR3 bases are TGTGCCAGCAGTGAATCAGCGGGACAGGGTTTTTCTGACAATGAGCAGTTCTTC. This chain links TRBV2 with TRBJ2-1, with 9 bases fitting TRBD1. V gave up 2 bases and J gave up 5 bases; unmatched junction bases: 13. The germline V gene encodes CDR1 SNHLY and CDR2 FYNNEI. This CDR3 has 18 amino acids.

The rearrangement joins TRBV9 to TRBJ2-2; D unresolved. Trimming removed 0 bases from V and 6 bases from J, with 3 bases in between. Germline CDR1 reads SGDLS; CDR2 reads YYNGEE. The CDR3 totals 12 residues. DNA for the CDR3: TGTGCCAGCAGCGTAGAACCCGGGGAGCTGTTTTTT. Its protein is CASSVEPGELFF.

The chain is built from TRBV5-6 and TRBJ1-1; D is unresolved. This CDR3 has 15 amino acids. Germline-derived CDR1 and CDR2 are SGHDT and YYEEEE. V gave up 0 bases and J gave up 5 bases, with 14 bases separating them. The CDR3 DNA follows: TGTGCCAGCAGCTTGGTTTCGGCTTTGGGGACTGAAGCTTTCTTT. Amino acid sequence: CASSLVSALGTEAFF. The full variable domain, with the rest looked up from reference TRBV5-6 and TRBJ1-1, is DAGVTQSPTHLIKTRGQQVTLRCSPKSGHDTVSWYQQALGQGPQFIFQYYEEEERQRGNFPDRFSGHQFPNYSSELNVNALLLGDSALYLCASSLVSALGTEAFFGQGTRLTVV.

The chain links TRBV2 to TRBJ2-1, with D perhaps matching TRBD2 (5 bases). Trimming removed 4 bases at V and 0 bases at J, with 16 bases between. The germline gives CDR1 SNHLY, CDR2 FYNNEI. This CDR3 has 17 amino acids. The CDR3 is CASSASPGINSYNEQFF. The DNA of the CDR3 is TGTGCCAGCAGTGCAAGTCCCGGGATCAACTCCTACAATGAGCAGTTCTTC.

The CDR3: CASKRTAGDGTDTQYF. The CDR3 coding sequence is TGTGCCAGCAAACGGACAGCCGGTGATGGCACAGATACGCAGTATTTT. The rearrangement joins TRBV14 to TRBJ2-3; TRBD1 might be the D (6 bases). This CDR3 region has 16 residues. V was shortened by 7 bases and J by 1 base, with 18 bases between the two germline ends. The germline CDR1 and CDR2 sequences are SGHDN and FVKESK.

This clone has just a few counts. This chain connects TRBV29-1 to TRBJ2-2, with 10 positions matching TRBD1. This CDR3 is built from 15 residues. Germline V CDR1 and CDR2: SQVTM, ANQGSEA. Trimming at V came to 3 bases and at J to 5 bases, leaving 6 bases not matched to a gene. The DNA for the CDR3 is TGCAGCGTTGAGTGGGACAGGGGATTTACCGGGGAGCTGTTTTTT. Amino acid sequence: CSVEWDRGFTGELFF.